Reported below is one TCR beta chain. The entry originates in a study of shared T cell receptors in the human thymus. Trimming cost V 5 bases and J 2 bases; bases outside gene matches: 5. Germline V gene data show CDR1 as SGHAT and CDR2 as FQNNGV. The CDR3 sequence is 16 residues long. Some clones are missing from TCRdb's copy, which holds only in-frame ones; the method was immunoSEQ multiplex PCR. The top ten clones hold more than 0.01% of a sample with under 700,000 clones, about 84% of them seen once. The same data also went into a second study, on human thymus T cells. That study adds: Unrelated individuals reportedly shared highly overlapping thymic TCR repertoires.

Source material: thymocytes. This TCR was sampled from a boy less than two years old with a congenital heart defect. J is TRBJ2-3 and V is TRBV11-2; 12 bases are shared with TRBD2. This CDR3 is CASSKRTSGITDTQYF. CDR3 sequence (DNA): TGTGCCAGCAGCAAAAGGACTAGCGGGATCACAGATACGCAGTATTTT.